The next 2 T cell receptor beta chains were all read from a single sample in a study of shared clonotypes between healthy human individuals. Naive CD8 cells were CD45RO-negative, positively selected for CCR7, excluding terminally differentiated effector memory CD45RA+ cells. Method: immunoSEQ multiplex PCR; TCRdb's copy keeps in-frame clones and lacks some. This sample has hundreds of thousands of clones, with roughly 95% found just once. The specimen was naive CD8+ T cells sorted from blood. The receptor set was obtained from a woman aged 25 to 45 in good health.

The V call is TRBV27, the J call TRBJ2-7; D tentatively fits TRBD1 or TRBD2 (5 bases each). V was pared by 4 bases and J by 3 bases, with 10 bases between. Germline CDR1 and CDR2: MNHEY and SMNVEV (reference sequence). This CDR3 comprises 13 residues. The CDR3 nucleotides read TGTGCCAGCAGTTCGGGACCAAACTACGAGCAGTACTTC. Its translation is CASSSGPNYEQYF.

The chain is built from TRBV5-8 and TRBJ2-2, with D unresolved. V lost 4 bases, J lost 0 bases, and 4 bases lay in between. Germline CDR1 and CDR2: SGHTS and YDEGEE. CDR3 size: 13 residues. As DNA, the CDR3 is TGTGCCAGCAGCGGAGCGAACACCGGGGAGCTGTTTTTT. This encodes CASSGANTGELFF.